This is a list of T cell receptor beta chains from one sample in a study of ipilimumab plus nivolumab after autologous stem cell transplantation. The protocol was immunoSEQ multiplex PCR, while the TCRdb copy is restricted to in-frame clones and leaves out a portion. The sample has roughly 12,000 clones, 60% to 80% seen once. The sequencing here drew on PBMCs, taken in a trial of ipilimumab plus nivolumab as post-transplant consolidation. The receptors stem from a male donor with multiple myeloma. Each CDR3 is given without its conserved first and last residue. The order of the fields is CDR3 protein, D gene, V gene, clone size. The D gene is left open where the match is weak. Rows give clone size only sometimes, using once, few, many, or a class for an expanded clone.

ASSSGGTTDTQY,TRBD1,TRBV11-2,.
AWSGGDTDTQY,.,TRBV30,.
ASSPTSYYEQY,.,TRBV7-3,.
ASSDSLGQPQH,.,TRBV6-4,few
ASSSPVGADTGELF,.,TRBV27,.
ASSAAGTGLSEQY,TRBD1,TRBV6-6,.
ASSLDIRVANEKLF,.,TRBV6-6,.
ASSVGGPQETQY,.,TRBV7-7,.
ASSLEAGAYEQY,.,TRBV7-9,.
ASSFSQSNQPQH,.,TRBV27,.
AWSEGNTGELF,.,TRBV30,.
ASNSRGPGNTIY,TRBD1,TRBV19,.
ASSSHTPTNEKLF,.,TRBV11-3,.
ASSLWEGGEAF,.,TRBV7-3,.
ASSPDGEQY,.,TRBV18,.
ASSLGGGANTQY,TRBD2,TRBV7-2,.
ANSPDMYEQY,.,TRBV18,.
SAPDRLYNEQF,TRBD1,TRBV29-1,.
ASSLAQRNTEAF,.,TRBV7-3,.
ASSLADYEQY,.,TRBV7-9,.
ASSLNAGTYNSPLH,.,TRBV7-3,.
ASSQEFLGRIKTMKQY,.,TRBV4-3,.
ASRLTDSGVGNTIY,.,TRBV5-1,.
ASRSDRGIYGYT,TRBD1,TRBV2,medium-sized
ASRRDRGADTQY,TRBD1,TRBV28,.
ASSVGHATNEKLF,.,TRBV5-1,.
SVAPYGTFSQETQY,.,TRBV29-1,once
ASSATLLGDRETDIQY,.,TRBV19,few
ASSPRTGNTGELF,TRBD1,TRBV5-1,once
AWSRALRNEQF,.,TRBV30,.
ASSSMQY,.,TRBV7-2,.
ASSLSRAGNQPQH,.,TRBV5-5,once
ASSLGQGGYNEQF,TRBD1,TRBV5-1,.
ASSSRDRATPLH,TRBD1,TRBV6-5,.
ASSGLAGGMETQY,TRBD2,TRBV6-1,.
ASSLGGTQNYGYT,.,TRBV5-1,.
ASSIGPLGETQY,.,TRBV19,.
ASSFLNSGTGYGYT,TRBD1,TRBV7-9,.
ASSLRGRGHTEAF,.,TRBV5-6,.
ASSFSPPAATEAF,.,TRBV7-9,.
ASSQTSGGYNEQF,TRBD2,TRBV9,once
ATSLETQY,.,TRBV28,.
ASSLAGGSTDTQY,TRBD2,TRBV7-2,.
ASIQNNSRTYGYT,.,TRBV5-6,.
ASSDPTSGAVGELF,TRBD2,TRBV9,.